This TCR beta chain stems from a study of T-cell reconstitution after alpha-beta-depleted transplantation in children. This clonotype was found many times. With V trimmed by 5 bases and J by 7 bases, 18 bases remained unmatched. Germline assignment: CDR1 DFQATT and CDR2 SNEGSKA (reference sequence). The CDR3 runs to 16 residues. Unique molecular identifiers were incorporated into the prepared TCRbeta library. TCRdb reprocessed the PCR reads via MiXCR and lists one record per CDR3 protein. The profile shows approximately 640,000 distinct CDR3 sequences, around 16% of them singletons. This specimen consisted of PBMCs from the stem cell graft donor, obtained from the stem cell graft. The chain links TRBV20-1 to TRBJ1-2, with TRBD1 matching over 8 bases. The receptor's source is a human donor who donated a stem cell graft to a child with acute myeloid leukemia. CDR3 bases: TGCAGTGCTTTACGTCGTTCTCAGGGGGCGTTGGGTGGCTACACCTTC. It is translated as CSALRRSQGALGGYTF.